These 22 T cell receptor beta chains came from one sample sequenced in a study of Ad26.COV2.S vaccination and SARS-CoV-2 variants. Assay: immunoSEQ multiplex PCR; the TCRdb copy retains only in-frame clones and omits some. This sample has roughly 380,000 clones, with 88% found just once. The treatment here: over 15 received Ad26.COV2.S at low or high dose, single or two shots; five or six received placebo; per-sample allocation not given. The study sampled participants on day 63 after the first vaccine or placebo injection. Sequencing used peripheral blood, obtained in a trial of Ad26.COV2.S vaccine versus placebo. Source of these receptors: a person between 18 and 59 years old who received the Ad26.COV2.S COVID-19 vaccine or a placebo.

CDR3 sequence (DNA): TGTGCCAGCAGTGGGCCTCCCCGGGCAACGAACACCGGGGAGCTGTTTTTT. Translating gives CASSGPPRATNTGELFF. The chain couples TRBV2 to TRBJ2-2; no definite D call. V was shortened by 4 bases and J by 0 bases, with 15 bases between the two germline ends. The CDR3 spans 17 residues. Germline V gene data show CDR1 as SNHLY and CDR2 as FYNNEI.

The V call is TRBV10-3, the J call TRBJ1-5, with D unclear. Trimming took off 0 bases at V and 8 bases at J, with 11 bases between the two ends. From germline, CDR1 is ENHRY and CDR2 SYGVKD. This CDR3 spans 14 amino acids. For the CDR3, the DNA is TGTGCCATCAGTGAGTCGACGGGCACGAAGCCCCAGCATTTT. This gives the protein CAISESTGTKPQHF.

In its sample, this clone was seen a few times. The gene calls are TRBV2 and TRBJ1-5; 7 positions agree with TRBD1. Trimming cost V 7 bases and J 1 base; bases outside gene matches: 4. The CDR3 covers 14 residues. Germline CDR1 and CDR2: SNHLY and FYNNEI. The chain's CDR3 is CASNRQGSNQPQHF. CDR3 nucleotide sequence: TGTGCCAGCAATAGACAGGGCAGCAATCAGCCCCAGCATTTT.

The chain carries TRBV7-9 and TRBJ2-3, with D possibly matching TRBD1 (6 bases). CDR3 length equals 14 residues. The ends were cut back, 4 bases at V and 4 bases at J, with 12 bases in the middle. Looked up from germline, CDR1 is SEHNR and CDR2 is FQNEAQ (reference sequence). CDR3 sequence: CASSSDTGPDTQYF. In nucleotides, the CDR3 is TGTGCCAGCAGCTCCGATACAGGGCCAGATACGCAGTATTTT. Drawing the rest from reference TRBV7-9 and TRBJ2-3, the complete variable domain is DTGVSQNPRHKITKRGQNVTFRCDPISEHNRLYWYRQTLGQGPEFLTYFQNEAQLEKSRLLSDRFSAERPKGSFSTLEIQRTEQGDSAMYLCASSSDTGPDTQYFGPGTRLTVL.

J is TRBJ1-1 and V is TRBV7-2; D is uncertain. From germline, CDR1 is SGHTA and CDR2 FQGNSA. The V end lost 3 bases, the J end lost 5 bases, and 10 bases lay between the germline ends. The CDR3 is 13 residues long. The DNA for the CDR3 is TGTGCCAGCAGCTTGGGTTCGGGAACTGAAGCTTTCTTT. Protein sequence: CASSLGSGTEAFF. The variable domain in full, with the rest retrieved from reference TRBV7-2 and TRBJ1-1, is GAGVSQSPSNKVTEKGKDVELRCDPISGHTALYWYRQSLGQGLEFLIYFQGNSAPDKSGLPSDRFSAERTGGSVSTLTIQRTQQEDSAVYLCASSLGSGTEAFFGQGTRLTVV.

This chain joins TRBV12-3 or TRBV12-4 and TRBJ1-5; possible D gene TRBD1, 5 bases. This CDR3 has 13 residues. With 8 bases removed from V and 5 bases from J, the gap between germline ends came to 13 bases. The CDR3 DNA sequence: TGTGCCAGCGGCCGCAGGGCTGATCAGCCCCAGCATTTT. Translating gives CASGRRADQPQHF.

This chain connects TRBV5-8 to TRBJ2-5; unclear D gene. Germline V CDR1 and CDR2: SGHTS, YDEGEE. The CDR3 runs 14 residues. V was pared by 1 base and J by 2 bases, with 9 bases between. The CDR3 nucleotides are TGTGCCAGCAGCTTGTCCCGACTTCAAGAGACCCAGTACTTC. Its protein product is CASSLSRLQETQYF.

The chain joins TRBV15 to TRBJ1-4; 7 bases line up with TRBD1. Germline CDR1 is LNHNV and CDR2 is YYDKDF (reference sequence). With V trimmed by 7 bases and J by 7 bases, 3 bases remained unmatched. This CDR3 contains 12 residues. CDR3 DNA: TGTGCCACCACCGAGGGGGCTGAAAAACTGTTTTTT. Protein: CATTEGAEKLFF.

Written as DNA, the CDR3 is TGTGCCAGCAGTCCGCTCGACAGGGAAGAGACCCAGTACTTC. It codes for CASSPLDREETQYF. The chain is built from TRBV6-2 or TRBV6-3 and TRBJ2-5; 7 positions match TRBD1. The V gene end was trimmed by 5 bases and the J gene end by 3 bases; junction bases not matched to a gene: 6. The CDR3 runs to 14 residues. Per germline, CDR1 MNHEY and CDR2 SVGEGT.

The V gene is TRBV19, the J gene TRBJ2-1, with 8 bases lining up with TRBD2. Per germline, CDR1 LNHDA and CDR2 SQIVND (reference sequence). CDR3 length equals 15 residues. The junction had 14 bases not matched to a gene; V was cut back by 6 bases and J by 10 bases. CDR3: CASRTLAGPWGEQFF. The CDR3 DNA reads TGTGCCAGTAGGACTTTAGCGGGGCCTTGGGGGGAGCAGTTCTTC.

The rearrangement uses TRBV29-1 and TRBJ2-3; D perhaps matches TRBD2 (5 bases). The CDR3 length is 13 residues. V lost 3 bases and J 2 bases, leaving 9 bases between the germline ends. Germline V lookup: CDR1 SQVTM, CDR2 ANQGSEA. The CDR3 DNA is TGCAGCGTTGAGCGGGCATACACAGATACGCAGTATTTT. Residues: CSVERAYTDTQYF.

The chain combines TRBV2 with TRBJ2-7; D gene uncertain. The germline V gene has CDR1 SNHLY and CDR2 FYNNEI. The CDR3 totals 10 residues. Between the trimmed V and J ends, which lost 4 bases and 13 bases, there was a span of 11 bases. The chain's CDR3 is CASSGQVSYF. CDR3 DNA sequence: TGTGCCAGCAGTGGGCAGGTCAGCTACTTC.

This chain connects TRBV28 to TRBJ2-3; 9 bases agree with TRBD2. The trim removed 8 bases at V and 3 bases at J, leaving 3 bases unmatched. The germline V gene encodes CDR1 MDHEN and CDR2 SYDVKM. The CDR3 has 13 residues. CDR3 bases: TGTGCCAGCCTGACTAGCGGTACAGATACGCAGTATTTT. The encoded protein is CASLTSGTDTQYF. Filled out from reference TRBV28 and TRBJ2-3, the complete variable domain reads DVKVTQSSRYLVKRTGEKVFLECVQDMDHENMFWYRQDPGLGLRLIYFSYDVKMKEKGDIPEGYSVSREKKERFSLILESASTNQTSMYLCASLTSGTDTQYFGPGTRLTVL.

V and J are TRBV5-8 and TRBJ2-3; possible D gene TRBD1, 5 bases. CDR3 length: 16 residues. The ends were cut back, 0 bases at V and 0 bases at J, with 11 bases in the middle. Germline V gives CDR1 SGHTS, CDR2 YDEGEE. For the CDR3, the DNA is TGTGCCAGCAGCTTGGGCGCAGGGTTGAGCACAGATACGCAGTATTTT. It translates to CASSLGAGLSTDTQYF.

The CDR3 protein is CASSFKDTQYF. The CDR3 bases are TGTGCCAGCAGCTTCAAAGATACGCAGTATTTT. The chain employs TRBV7-8 and TRBJ2-3; D is unresolved. The V end lost 3 bases, the J end lost 5 bases, and 3 bases lay between the germline ends. The V gene's germline CDR1 is SGHVS and CDR2 FQNEAQ. The CDR3 loop spans 11 amino acids.

The rearrangement joins TRBV2 to TRBJ2-2; D is unresolved. The germline CDR1 and CDR2 sequences are SNHLY and FYNNEI. The ends were cut back, 2 bases at V and 4 bases at J, with 8 bases in the middle. The CDR3 is 14 residues long. Here the CDR3 DNA reads TGTGCCAGCAGTGAACCCCAAACCACCGGGGAGCTGTTTTTT. As protein: CASSEPQTTGELFF.

The chain carries TRBV27 and TRBJ1-2; 7 bases are a match to TRBD1. The CDR3 contains 15 residues. Germline-derived CDR1 and CDR2 are MNHEY and SMNVEV (reference sequence). V was clipped by 6 bases and J by 2 bases; unmatched bases: 9. The chain's CDR3 is CASSLTGTENYGYTF. The CDR3 region has the DNA TGTGCCAGCAGCCTAACCGGGACAGAGAACTATGGCTACACCTTC.

Worth noting for this clone: Sequence at one end of the junction differs from germline and may be a read error. The chain couples TRBV11-2 to TRBJ2-3, with TRBD2 matching 7 bases. The CDR3 extends over 15 amino acids. The germline V gene has CDR1 SGHAT and CDR2 FQNNGV. Written as DNA, the CDR3 is TGTGCCAGCAGCTACCTGCGGGGGAGCACTGATACGCAGTATTTT. This codes for CASSYLRGSTDTQYF.

The chain combines TRBV19 with TRBJ2-7, with D perhaps matching TRBD1 or TRBD2 (5 bases each). V gave up 3 bases and J gave up 4 bases, with 16 bases separating them. The CDR3 has 15 amino acids. From germline, CDR1 is LNHDA and CDR2 SQIVND (reference sequence). The CDR3 loop reads CASSILGGQIYEQYF. In DNA form, the CDR3 reads TGTGCCAGTAGTATTCTCGGAGGACAAATTTACGAGCAGTACTTC.

In the case of this clone: Within the sample, other DNA sequences also encode this same CDR3. The V gene is TRBV5-1, the J gene TRBJ2-5; D is undetermined. The CDR3 runs 12 residues. Trimming took off 3 bases at V and 0 bases at J, with 3 bases between the two ends. The V gene's germline CDR1 is SGHRS and CDR2 YFSETQ. The CDR3 DNA sequence: TGCGCCAGCAGCTCCAACCAAGAGACCCAGTACTTC. Its protein is CASSSNQETQYF.

This chain links TRBV5-1 with TRBJ1-4, with TRBD1 matching 7 bases. Germline CDR1 is SGHRS and CDR2 is YFSETQ. The CDR3 has 18 residues. V dropped 3 bases and J dropped 6; count of bases not matched to a gene: 17. This chain's CDR3 is CASSWGYRDSRAYEKLFF. CDR3 DNA sequence: TGCGCCAGCAGCTGGGGGTACCGGGACAGCCGGGCGTATGAAAAACTGTTTTTT.

This clone came up once. V and J are TRBV19 and TRBJ2-1; D perhaps matches TRBD2 (5 bases). Deletions cut 5 bases from V and 8 bases from J, with 16 bases between. Germline V gene data show CDR1 as LNHDA and CDR2 as SQIVND (reference sequence). The CDR3 is 14 amino acids. The CDR3 loop reads CASSPSRGADEQFF. The CDR3 DNA is TGTGCCAGTAGTCCATCCCGGGGAGCGGATGAGCAGTTCTTC.